These T cell receptor beta chains were read from a single sample in a study of cytomegalovirus exposure and HLA in healthy donors. Profiled with immunoSEQ multiplex PCR; TCRdb holds only in-frame clones, not every one. The table shows about 83,000 clones, with roughly 95% occurring only once. The specimen was PBMCs. Receptors were obtained from a woman between 18 and 29 years old in good health and CMV-seronegative. The CDR3 runs from the conserved cysteine through the conserved F or W. Each record gives: clone size, V gene, D gene, J gene, CDR3 DNA, CDR3 protein. The D gene is left open where the match is weak. The listing skips clone size in some rows; elsewhere it reads once, few, many or a size class.

once	TRBV5-1	NA	TRBJ1-6	TGCGCCAGCATGGTAGGCTCGGGTTCACCCCTCCACTTT	CASMVGSGSPLHF
NA	TRBV7-6	TRBD2	TRBJ2-3	TGTGCCAGCAGCTTAGCGTGGGGCGGGAGGGACGGAGATACGCAGTATTTT	CASSLAWGGRDGDTQYF
NA	TRBV27	NA	TRBJ2-7	TGTGCCAGCAGTTTATCCCCTCCCTACGAGCAGTACTTC	CASSLSPPYEQYF
NA	TRBV10-3	TRBD2	TRBJ2-7	TGCCCCAACAAAACCGGGACTAGCGGGAGTCAGAGCTCCTACGAGCAGTACTTC	CPNKTGTSGSQSSYEQYF
NA	TRBV7-9	NA	TRBJ1-2	TGTGCCAGCAGCCCCCGCGGGGGGAGTGAGCATGGCTACACCTTC	CASSPRGGSEHGYTF
NA	TRBV6-6	NA	TRBJ1-1	TGTGCCAGCAGTTCCAGGGTTAACACTGAAGCTTTCTTT	CASSSRVNTEAFF
NA	TRBV7-6	TRBD1	TRBJ1-1	TGTGCCAGCAGCTCCTTGGACAGGGAAACTGAAGCTTTCTTT	CASSSLDRETEAFF
NA	TRBV13	TRBD1	TRBJ2-7	TGTGCCAGCAGTTCAACAGAAACAGGGGGCTACGAGCAGTACTTC	CASSSTETGGYEQYF
NA	TRBV11-2	NA	TRBJ2-1	TGTGCCAGCAGCTTAGTTAGCTCCTACAATGAGCAGTTCTTC	CASSLVSSYNEQFF
NA	TRBV18	NA	TRBJ2-3	TGTGCCAGCTCACCCCGGAGCTACACAGATACGCAGTATTTT	CASSPRSYTDTQYF
NA	TRBV27	NA	TRBJ2-6	TGTGCCAGCAGTTTATCTTTAGGGGTGGGCGGCACTGGGGCCAACGTCCTGACTTTC	CASSLSLGVGGTGANVLTF
NA	TRBV15	NA	TRBJ1-2	TGTGCCACCAGCAGAGAACGGGCAGGGGAGGGCTATGGCTACACCTTC	CATSRERAGEGYGYTF
NA	TRBV7-9	NA	TRBJ1-2	TGTGCCAGCAGCTTAGGCCCCGGCGGGGATGGCTACACCTTC	CASSLGPGGDGYTF
NA	TRBV7-6	NA	TRBJ2-7	TGTGCCAGCAGCTTAGCCCTAAAAAACGAGCAGTACTTC	CASSLALKNEQYF
NA	TRBV7-2	NA	TRBJ2-1	TGTGCCAGCAGCCCACCTCAGACTTGGGTCCGGGAGCAGTTCTTC	CASSPPQTWVREQFF
NA	TRBV19	NA	TRBJ2-2	TGTGCCAGTAGTCAACAGGATCCCGGGGAGCTGTTTTTT	CASSQQDPGELFF
NA	TRBV28	TRBD1	TRBJ1-5	TGTGCCAGCGCGACCCAGCAGGGGACAGGATATTGGGGCAATCAGCCCCAGCATTTT	CASATQQGTGYWGNQPQHF
NA	TRBV7-2	NA	TRBJ1-1	TGTGCCAGCAGCTTAGGGGCGCTAATACAGAACACTGAAGCTTTCTTT	CASSLGALIQNTEAFF
NA	TRBV7-8	TRBD1	TRBJ1-2	TGTGCCAGCAGCTTAGCGGTGACAGGGACTTCGTTCCGGGGTGGCTACACCTTC	CASSLAVTGTSFRGGYTF
NA	TRBV7-2	NA	TRBJ1-4	TGTGCCAGCAGCTTAGCGGGGGGAGTCAGTGAAAAACTGTTTTTT	CASSLAGGVSEKLFF
NA	TRBV29-1	TRBD1	TRBJ1-2	TGCAGCGTAGGACAGGGGTTTAACTATGGCTACACCTTC	CSVGQGFNYGYTF
once	TRBV7-8	NA	TRBJ1-2	TGTGCCAGCAGCCCCCAGACAAGTTATAACTATGGCTACACCTTC	CASSPQTSYNYGYTF
NA	TRBV27	NA	TRBJ2-2	TGTGCCAGCAGTTTTGCAGGCTGGAACACCGGGGAGCTGTTTTTT	CASSFAGWNTGELFF
NA	TRBV27	TRBD2	TRBJ2-1	TGTGCCAGCAGCCCCCCTCCGCCGACTAGCGGTCAGCAGTTCTTC	CASSPPPPTSGQQFF
once	TRBV14	TRBD2	TRBJ2-3	TGTGCCAGCAGCCAAGACTTGACTAGCGCGAGCTATACGCAGTATTTT	CASSQDLTSASYTQYF
NA	TRBV2	NA	TRBJ1-1	TGTGCCAGCAGGCGGGGTACTGAAGCTTTCTTT	CASRRGTEAFF
NA	TRBV5-1	TRBD2	TRBJ2-7	TGCGCCAGCAGCTTTGGGGGGACTACCAGTTCCTACGAGCAGTACTTC	CASSFGGTTSSYEQYF
once	TRBV12-5	TRBD1	TRBJ2-1	TGTGCTAGTGGCACCGGACAGGGCTTAAATGAGCAGTTCTTC	CASGTGQGLNEQFF
NA	TRBV19	TRBD1	TRBJ2-7	TGTGCCAGTAGTAATCCGAGAGGACAGGGGCGCGACGAGCAGTACTTC	CASSNPRGQGRDEQYF
NA	TRBV6-4	TRBD2	TRBJ2-1	TGTGCCAGCAAACGGGCGGGAGGACCAGGGCCTGGGTACAATGAGCAGTTCTTC	CASKRAGGPGPGYNEQFF
NA	TRBV14	NA	TRBJ2-7	TGTGCCAGCAGTGAGACATTCCTAAGCTCCTACGAGCAGTACTTC	CASSETFLSSYEQYF
NA	TRBV5-1	NA	TRBJ2-2	TGCGCCAGCAGCTTACGTCCCGGAGAGGTCGGCACCGGGGAGCTGTTTTTT	CASSLRPGEVGTGELFF
NA	TRBV18	TRBD1	TRBJ1-1	TGTGCCAGCTCACCGAGGGACAGGGGGCGAGGCACTGAAGCTTTCTTT	CASSPRDRGRGTEAFF
once	TRBV18	NA	TRBJ2-7	TGTGCCAGCTCACTAAACCAGGGGAACGAGCAGTACTTC	CASSLNQGNEQYF
NA	TRBV6-6	NA	TRBJ2-7	TGTGCCAGCTCCCTTCGCCTCGGGAACGAGCAGTACTTC	CASSLRLGNEQYF
NA	TRBV6-5	NA	TRBJ2-5	TGTGCCAGCAGTTACTCGGGAGTCTCAGAGACCCAGTACTTC	CASSYSGVSETQYF